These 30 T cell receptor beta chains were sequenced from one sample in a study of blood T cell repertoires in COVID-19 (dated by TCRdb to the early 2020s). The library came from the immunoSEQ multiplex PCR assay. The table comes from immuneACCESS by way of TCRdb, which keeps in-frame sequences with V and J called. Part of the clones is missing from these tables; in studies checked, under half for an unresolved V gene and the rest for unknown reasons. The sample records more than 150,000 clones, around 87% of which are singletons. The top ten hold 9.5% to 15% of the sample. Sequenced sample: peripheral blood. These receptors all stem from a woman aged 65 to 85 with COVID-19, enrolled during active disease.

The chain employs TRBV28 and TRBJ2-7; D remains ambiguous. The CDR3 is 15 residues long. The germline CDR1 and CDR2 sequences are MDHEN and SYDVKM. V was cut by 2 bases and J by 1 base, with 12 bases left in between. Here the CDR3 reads CASSLMARRSYEQYF. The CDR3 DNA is TGTGCCAGCAGTTTAATGGCACGGAGATCCTACGAGCAGTACTTC.

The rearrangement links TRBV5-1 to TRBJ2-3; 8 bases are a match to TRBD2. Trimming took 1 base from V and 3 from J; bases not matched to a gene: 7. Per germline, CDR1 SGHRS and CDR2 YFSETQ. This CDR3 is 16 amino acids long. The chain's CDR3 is CASSLSKPGGTDTQYF. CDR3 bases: TGCGCCAGCAGCTTGTCTAAACCGGGAGGGACAGATACGCAGTATTTT. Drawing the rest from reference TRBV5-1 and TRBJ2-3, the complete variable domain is KAGVTQTPRYLIKTRGQQVTLSCSPISGHRSVSWYQQTPGQGLQFLFEYFSETQRNKGNFPGRFSGRQFSNSRSEMNVSTLELGDSALYLCASSLSKPGGTDTQYFGPGTRLTVL.

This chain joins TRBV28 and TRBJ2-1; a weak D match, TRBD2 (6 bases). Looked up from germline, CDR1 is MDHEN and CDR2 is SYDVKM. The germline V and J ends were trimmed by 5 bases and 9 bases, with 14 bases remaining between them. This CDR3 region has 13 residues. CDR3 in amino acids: CASSTRLVGEQFF. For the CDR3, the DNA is TGTGCCAGCAGTACGAGACTAGTAGGTGAGCAGTTCTTC. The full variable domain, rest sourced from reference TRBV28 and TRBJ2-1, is DVKVTQSSRYLVKRTGEKVFLECVQDMDHENMFWYRQDPGLGLRLIYFSYDVKMKEKGDIPEGYSVSREKKERFSLILESASTNQTSMYLCASSTRLVGEQFFGPGTRLTVL.

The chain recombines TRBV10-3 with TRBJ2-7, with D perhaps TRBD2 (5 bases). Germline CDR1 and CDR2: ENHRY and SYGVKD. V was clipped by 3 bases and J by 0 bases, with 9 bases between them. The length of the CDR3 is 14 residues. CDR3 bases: TGTGCCATCAGTGATGAGCGGCTCTCCTACGAGCAGTACTTC. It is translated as CAISDERLSYEQYF.

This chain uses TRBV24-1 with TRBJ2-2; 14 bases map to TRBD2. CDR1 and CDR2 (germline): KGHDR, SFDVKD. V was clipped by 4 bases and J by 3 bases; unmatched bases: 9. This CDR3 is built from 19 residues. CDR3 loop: CATSDIGTSGRWDTGELFF. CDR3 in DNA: TGTGCCACCAGTGACATCGGGACTAGCGGGAGATGGGACACCGGGGAGCTGTTTTTT.

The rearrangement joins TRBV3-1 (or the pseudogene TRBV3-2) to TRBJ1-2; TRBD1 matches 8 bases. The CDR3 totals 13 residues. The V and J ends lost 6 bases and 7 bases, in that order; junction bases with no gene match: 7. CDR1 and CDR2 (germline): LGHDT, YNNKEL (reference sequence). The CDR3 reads CASSPGGVGGYTF. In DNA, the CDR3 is TGTGCCAGCAGTCCAGGGGGCGTGGGTGGCTACACCTTC.

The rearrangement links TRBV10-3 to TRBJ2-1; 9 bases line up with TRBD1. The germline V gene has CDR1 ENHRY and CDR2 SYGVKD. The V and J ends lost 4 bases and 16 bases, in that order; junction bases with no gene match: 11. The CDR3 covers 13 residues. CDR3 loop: CAISGVTGGSQFF. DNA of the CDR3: TGTGCCATCAGTGGGGTTACAGGGGGCAGTCAATTCTTC.

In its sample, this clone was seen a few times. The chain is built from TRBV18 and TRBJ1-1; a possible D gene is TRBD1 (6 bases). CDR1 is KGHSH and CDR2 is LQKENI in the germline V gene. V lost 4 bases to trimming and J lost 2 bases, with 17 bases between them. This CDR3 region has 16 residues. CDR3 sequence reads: CASSQQEQGVNTEAFF. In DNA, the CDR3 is TGTGCCAGCTCACAACAGGAACAGGGTGTTAACACTGAAGCTTTCTTT.

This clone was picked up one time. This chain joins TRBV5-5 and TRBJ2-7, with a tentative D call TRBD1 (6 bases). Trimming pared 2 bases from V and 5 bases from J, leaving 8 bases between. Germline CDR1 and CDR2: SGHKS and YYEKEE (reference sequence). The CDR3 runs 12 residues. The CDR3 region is CASSFQGNEQYF. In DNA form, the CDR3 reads TGTGCCAGCAGCTTTCAGGGGAACGAGCAGTACTTC. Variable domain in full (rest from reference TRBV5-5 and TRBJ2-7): DAGVTQSPTHLIKTRGQQVTLRCSPISGHKSVSWYQQVLGQGPQFIFQYYEKEERGRGNFPDRFSARQFPNYSSELNVNALLLGDSALYLCASSFQGNEQYFGPGTRLTVT.

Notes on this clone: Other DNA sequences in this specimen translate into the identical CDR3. The CDR3 reads CASSYLYEQYF. The CDR3 DNA reads as TGTGCCAGCAGTTACTTATACGAGCAGTACTTC. The chain is built from TRBV6-5 and TRBJ2-7; D remains ambiguous. The germline V gene encodes CDR1 MNHEY and CDR2 SVGAGI. Trimming left V 1 base short and J 4 bases short, with 2 bases between. The CDR3 length is 11 residues.

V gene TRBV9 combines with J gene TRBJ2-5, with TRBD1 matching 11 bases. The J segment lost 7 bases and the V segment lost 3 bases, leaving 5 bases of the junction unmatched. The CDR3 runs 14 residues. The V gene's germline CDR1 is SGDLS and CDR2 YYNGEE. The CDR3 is CASSAGQGDGTQYF. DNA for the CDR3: TGTGCCAGCAGCGCGGGACAGGGGGATGGGACCCAGTACTTC.

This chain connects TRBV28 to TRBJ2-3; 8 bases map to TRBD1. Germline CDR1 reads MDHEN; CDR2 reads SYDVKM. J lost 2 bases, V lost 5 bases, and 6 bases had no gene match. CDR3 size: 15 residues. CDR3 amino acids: CASSRRQGSTDTQYF. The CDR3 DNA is TGTGCCAGCAGTCGCCGACAGGGGTCCACAGATACGCAGTATTTT.

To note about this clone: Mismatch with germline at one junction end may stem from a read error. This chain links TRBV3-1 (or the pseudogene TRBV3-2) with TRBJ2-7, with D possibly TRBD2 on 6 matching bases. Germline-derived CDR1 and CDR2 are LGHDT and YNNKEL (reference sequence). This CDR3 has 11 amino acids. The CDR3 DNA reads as TGTGCCAGCAGCGATCACGACCGGGAGAGCTTC. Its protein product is CASSDHDRESF.

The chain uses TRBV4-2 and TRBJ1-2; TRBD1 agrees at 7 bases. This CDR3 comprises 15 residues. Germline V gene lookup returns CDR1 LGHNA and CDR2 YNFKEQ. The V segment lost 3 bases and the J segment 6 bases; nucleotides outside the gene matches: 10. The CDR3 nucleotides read TGTGCCAGCAGCCAGATCGACAGGGAGGATAATGGCTACACCTTC. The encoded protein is CASSQIDREDNGYTF.

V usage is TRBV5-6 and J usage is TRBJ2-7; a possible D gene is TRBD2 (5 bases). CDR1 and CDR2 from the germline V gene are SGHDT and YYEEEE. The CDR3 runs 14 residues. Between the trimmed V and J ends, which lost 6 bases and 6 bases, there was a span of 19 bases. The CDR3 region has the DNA TGTGCCAGCAACTCTCCACGGGAATTCTCCGAGCAGTACTTC. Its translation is CASNSPREFSEQYF.

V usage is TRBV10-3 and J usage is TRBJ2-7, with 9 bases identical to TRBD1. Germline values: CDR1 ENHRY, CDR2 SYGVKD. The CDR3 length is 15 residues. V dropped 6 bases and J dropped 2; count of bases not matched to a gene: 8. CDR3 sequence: CAIRSSGTGTYEQYF. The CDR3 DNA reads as TGTGCCATCAGGTCCTCCGGGACAGGGACCTACGAGCAGTACTTC.

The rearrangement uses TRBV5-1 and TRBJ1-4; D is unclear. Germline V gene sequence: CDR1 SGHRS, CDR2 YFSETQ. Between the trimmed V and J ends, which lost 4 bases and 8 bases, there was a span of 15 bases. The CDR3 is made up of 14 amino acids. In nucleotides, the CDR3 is TGCGCCAGCAGCCCTGGAGGCGGTGGGGAAAAACTGTTTTTT. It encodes CASSPGGGGEKLFF. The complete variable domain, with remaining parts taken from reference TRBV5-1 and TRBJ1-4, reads KAGVTQTPRYLIKTRGQQVTLSCSPISGHRSVSWYQQTPGQGLQFLFEYFSETQRNKGNFPGRFSGRQFSNSRSEMNVSTLELGDSALYLCASSPGGGGEKLFFGSGTQLSVL.

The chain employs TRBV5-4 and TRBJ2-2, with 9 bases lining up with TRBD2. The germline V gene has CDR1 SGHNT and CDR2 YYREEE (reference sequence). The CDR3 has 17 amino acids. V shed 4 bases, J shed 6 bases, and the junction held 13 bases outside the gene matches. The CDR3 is CASSPDGGRTSAGELFF. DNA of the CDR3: TGTGCCAGCAGCCCCGACGGGGGACGGACTAGCGCCGGGGAGCTGTTTTTT.

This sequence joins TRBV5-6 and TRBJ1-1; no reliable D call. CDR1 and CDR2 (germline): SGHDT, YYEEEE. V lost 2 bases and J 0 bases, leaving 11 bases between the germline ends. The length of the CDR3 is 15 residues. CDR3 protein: CASSFYSYMNTEAFF. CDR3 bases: TGTGCCAGCAGCTTCTACAGTTACATGAACACTGAAGCTTTCTTT. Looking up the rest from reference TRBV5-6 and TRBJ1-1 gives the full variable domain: DAGVTQSPTHLIKTRGQQVTLRCSPKSGHDTVSWYQQALGQGPQFIFQYYEEEERQRGNFPDRFSGHQFPNYSSELNVNALLLGDSALYLCASSFYSYMNTEAFFGQGTRLTVV.

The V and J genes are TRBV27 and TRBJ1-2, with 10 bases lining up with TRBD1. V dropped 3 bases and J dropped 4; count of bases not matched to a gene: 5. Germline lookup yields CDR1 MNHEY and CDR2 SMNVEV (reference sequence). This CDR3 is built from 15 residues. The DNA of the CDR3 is TGTGCCAGCAGTTTGGACAGGGGGTTTATCTATGGCTACACCTTC. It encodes CASSLDRGFIYGYTF.

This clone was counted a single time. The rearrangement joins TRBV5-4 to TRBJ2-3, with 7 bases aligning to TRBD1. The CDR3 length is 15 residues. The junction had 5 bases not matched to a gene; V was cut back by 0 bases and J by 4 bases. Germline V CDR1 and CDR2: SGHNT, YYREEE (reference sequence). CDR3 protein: CASSLDRGQADTQYF. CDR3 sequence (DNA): TGTGCCAGCAGCTTGGATAGGGGGCAGGCAGATACGCAGTATTTT.

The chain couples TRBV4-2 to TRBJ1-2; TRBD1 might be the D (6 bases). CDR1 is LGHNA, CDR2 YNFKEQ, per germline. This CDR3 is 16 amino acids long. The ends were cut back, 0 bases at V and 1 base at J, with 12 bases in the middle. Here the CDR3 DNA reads TGTGCCAGCAGCCAAGATCTGAGAGGGGGTAACTATGGCTACACCTTC. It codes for CASSQDLRGGNYGYTF.

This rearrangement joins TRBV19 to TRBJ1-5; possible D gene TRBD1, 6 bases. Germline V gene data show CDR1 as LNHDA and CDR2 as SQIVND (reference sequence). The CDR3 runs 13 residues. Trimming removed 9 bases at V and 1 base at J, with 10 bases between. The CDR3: CASRGQSNQPQHF. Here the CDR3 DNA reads TGTGCCAGCCGCGGACAGAGCAATCAGCCCCAGCATTTT.

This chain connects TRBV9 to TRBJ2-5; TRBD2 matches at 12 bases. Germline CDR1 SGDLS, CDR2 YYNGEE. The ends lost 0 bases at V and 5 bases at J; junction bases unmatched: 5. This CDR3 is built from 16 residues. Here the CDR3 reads CASSVGLAGAWETQYF. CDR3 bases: TGTGCCAGCAGCGTAGGACTAGCGGGAGCTTGGGAGACCCAGTACTTC.

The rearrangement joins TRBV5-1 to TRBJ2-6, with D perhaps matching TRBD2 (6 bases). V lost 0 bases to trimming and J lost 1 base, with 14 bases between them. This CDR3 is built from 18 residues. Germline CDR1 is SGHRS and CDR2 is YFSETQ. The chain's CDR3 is CASSLGGGLPSGANVLTF. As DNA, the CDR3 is TGCGCCAGCAGCTTGGGCGGAGGGCTCCCTTCTGGGGCCAACGTCCTGACTTTC.

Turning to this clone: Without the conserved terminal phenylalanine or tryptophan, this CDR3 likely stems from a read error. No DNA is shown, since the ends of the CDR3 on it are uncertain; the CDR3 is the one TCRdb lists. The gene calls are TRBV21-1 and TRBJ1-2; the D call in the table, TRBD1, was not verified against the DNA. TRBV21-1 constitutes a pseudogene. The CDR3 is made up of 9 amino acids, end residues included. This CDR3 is CASTRDLPR.

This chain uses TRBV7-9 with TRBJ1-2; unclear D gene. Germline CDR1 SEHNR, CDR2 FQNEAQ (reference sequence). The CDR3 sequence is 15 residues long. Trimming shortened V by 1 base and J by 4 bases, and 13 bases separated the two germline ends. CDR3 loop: CASSLDRARGYGYTF. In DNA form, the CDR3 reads TGTGCCAGCAGCTTAGATCGGGCACGGGGCTATGGCTACACCTTC. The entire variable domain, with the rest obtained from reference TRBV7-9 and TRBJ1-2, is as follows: DTGVSQNPRHKITKRGQNVTFRCDPISEHNRLYWYRQTLGQGPEFLTYFQNEAQLEKSRLLSDRFSAERPKGSFSTLEIQRTEQGDSAMYLCASSLDRARGYGYTFGSGTRLTVV.

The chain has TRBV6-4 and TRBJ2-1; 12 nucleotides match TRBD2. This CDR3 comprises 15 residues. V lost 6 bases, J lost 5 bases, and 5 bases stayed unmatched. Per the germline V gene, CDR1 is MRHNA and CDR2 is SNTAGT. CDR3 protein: CASSPRTSGNNEQFF. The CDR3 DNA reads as TGTGCCAGCAGCCCCCGGACTAGCGGGAACAATGAGCAGTTCTTC.

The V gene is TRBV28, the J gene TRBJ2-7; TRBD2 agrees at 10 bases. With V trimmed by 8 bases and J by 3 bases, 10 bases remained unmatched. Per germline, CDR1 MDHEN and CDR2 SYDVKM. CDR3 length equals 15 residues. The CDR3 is CASRKKLAGLYEQYF. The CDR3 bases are TGTGCCAGCCGCAAGAAACTAGCGGGACTCTACGAGCAGTACTTC.

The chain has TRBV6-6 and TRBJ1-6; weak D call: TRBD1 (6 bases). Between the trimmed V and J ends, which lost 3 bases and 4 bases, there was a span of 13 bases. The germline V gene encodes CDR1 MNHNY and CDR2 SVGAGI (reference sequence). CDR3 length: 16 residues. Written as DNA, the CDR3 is TGTGCCAGCAGTTATAGCCGGACAGAGTATAATTCACCCCTCCACTTT. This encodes CASSYSRTEYNSPLHF.